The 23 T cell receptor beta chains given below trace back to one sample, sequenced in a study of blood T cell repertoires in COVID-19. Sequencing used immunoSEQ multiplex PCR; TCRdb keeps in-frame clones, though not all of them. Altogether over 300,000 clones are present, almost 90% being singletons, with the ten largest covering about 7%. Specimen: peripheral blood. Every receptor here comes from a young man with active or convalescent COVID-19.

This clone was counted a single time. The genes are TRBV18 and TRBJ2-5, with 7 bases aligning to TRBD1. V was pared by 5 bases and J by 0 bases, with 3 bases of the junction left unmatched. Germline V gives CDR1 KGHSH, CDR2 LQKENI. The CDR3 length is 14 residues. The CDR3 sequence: CASSEQGYQETQYF. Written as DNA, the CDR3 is TGTGCCAGCTCAGAACAGGGGTACCAAGAGACCCAGTACTTC.

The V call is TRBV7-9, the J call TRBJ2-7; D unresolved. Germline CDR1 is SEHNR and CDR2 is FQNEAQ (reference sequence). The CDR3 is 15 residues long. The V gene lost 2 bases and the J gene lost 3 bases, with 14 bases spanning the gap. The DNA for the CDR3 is TGTGCCAGCAGCTTATCGGCGGTCTCCTACTACGAGCAGTACTTC. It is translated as CASSLSAVSYYEQYF.

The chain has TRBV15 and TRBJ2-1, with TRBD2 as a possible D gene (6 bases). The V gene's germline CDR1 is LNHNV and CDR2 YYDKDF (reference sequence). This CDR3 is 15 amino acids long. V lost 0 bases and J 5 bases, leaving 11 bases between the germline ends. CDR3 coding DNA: TGTGCCACCAGCAGAGATAGGACTAAACACAATGAGCAGTTCTTC. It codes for CATSRDRTKHNEQFF.

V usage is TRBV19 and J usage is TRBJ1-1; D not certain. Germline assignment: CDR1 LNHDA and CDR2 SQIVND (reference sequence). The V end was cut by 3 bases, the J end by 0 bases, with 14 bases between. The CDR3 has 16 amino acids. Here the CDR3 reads CASSITAGILNTEAFF. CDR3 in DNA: TGTGCCAGTAGTATTACGGCAGGCATACTGAACACTGAAGCTTTCTTT.

The CDR3 region is CASSSGNLRAETQYF. The CDR3 DNA reads TGTGCCAGCAGCTCCGGGAACTTGAGGGCTGAGACCCAGTACTTC. This chain connects TRBV27 to TRBJ2-5; TRBD2 might be the D (5 bases). The CDR3 contains 15 residues. Germline CDR1 is MNHEY and CDR2 is SMNVEV (reference sequence). The V end lost 6 bases, the J end lost 5 bases, and 19 bases lay between the germline ends.

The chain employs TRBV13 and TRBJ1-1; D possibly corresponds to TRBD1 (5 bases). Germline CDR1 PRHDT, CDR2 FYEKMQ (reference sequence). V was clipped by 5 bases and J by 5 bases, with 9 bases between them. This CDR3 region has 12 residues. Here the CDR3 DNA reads TGTGCCAGCAGCCGGGGGAGAACTGAAGCTTTCTTT. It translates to CASSRGRTEAFF.

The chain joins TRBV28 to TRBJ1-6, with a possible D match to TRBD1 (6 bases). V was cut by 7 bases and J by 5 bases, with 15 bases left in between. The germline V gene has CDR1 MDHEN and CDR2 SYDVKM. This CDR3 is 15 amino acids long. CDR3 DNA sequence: TGTGCCAGCACCATGCCCGACAGGAATAATTCACCCCTCCACTTT. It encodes CASTMPDRNNSPLHF.

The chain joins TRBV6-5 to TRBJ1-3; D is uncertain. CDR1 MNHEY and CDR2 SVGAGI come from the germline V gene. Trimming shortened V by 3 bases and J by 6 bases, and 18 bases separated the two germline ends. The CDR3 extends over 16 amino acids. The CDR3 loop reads CASSYSADPVLNTIYF. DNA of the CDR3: TGTGCCAGCAGTTATTCAGCGGATCCGGTTTTAAACACCATATATTTT.

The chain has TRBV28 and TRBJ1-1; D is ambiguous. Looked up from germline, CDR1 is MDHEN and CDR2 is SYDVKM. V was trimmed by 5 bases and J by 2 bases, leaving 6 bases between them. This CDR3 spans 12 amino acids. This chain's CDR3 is CASSVPNTEAFF. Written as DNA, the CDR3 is TGTGCCAGCAGTGTCCCAAACACTGAAGCTTTCTTT.

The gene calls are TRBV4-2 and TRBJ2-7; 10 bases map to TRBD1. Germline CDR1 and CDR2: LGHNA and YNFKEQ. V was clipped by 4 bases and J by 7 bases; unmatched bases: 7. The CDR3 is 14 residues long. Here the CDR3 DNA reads TGTGCCAGCAGCCCGTGGACAGGGGGAGGTGAGCAGTACTTC. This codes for CASSPWTGGGEQYF.

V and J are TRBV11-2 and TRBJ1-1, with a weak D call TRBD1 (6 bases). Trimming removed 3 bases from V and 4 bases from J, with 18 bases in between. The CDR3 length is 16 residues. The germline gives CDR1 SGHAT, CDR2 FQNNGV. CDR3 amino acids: CASSFAPRGRGTEAFF. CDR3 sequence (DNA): TGTGCCAGCAGCTTTGCCCCCAGGGGTCGGGGCACTGAAGCTTTCTTT.

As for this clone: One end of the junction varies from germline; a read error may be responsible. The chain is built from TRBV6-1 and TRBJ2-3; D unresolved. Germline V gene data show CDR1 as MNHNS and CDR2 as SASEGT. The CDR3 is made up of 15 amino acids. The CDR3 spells CASSEAGTLADTQYF. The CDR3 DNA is TGTGCCAGCAGCGAAGCTGGCACGCTAGCAGATACGCAGTATTTT.

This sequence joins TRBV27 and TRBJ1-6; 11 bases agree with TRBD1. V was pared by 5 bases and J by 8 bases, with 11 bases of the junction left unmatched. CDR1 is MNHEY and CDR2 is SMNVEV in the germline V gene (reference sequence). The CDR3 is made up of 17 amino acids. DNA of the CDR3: TGTGCCAGCAGTGCCATCCGGACAGGGGGCGCTTATTCACCCCTCCACTTT. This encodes CASSAIRTGGAYSPLHF.

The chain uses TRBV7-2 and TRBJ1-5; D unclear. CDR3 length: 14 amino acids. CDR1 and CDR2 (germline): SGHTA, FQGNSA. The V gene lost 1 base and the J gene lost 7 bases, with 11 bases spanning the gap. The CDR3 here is CASSLVRHSQPQHF. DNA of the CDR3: TGTGCCAGCAGCTTAGTCCGACATTCCCAGCCCCAGCATTTT.

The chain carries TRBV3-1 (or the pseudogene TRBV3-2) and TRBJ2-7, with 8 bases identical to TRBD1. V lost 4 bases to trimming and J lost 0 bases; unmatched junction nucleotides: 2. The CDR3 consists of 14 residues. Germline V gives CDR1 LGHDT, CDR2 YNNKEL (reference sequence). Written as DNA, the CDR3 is TGTGCCAGCAGCCGGGACAGGAGCTCCTACGAGCAGTACTTC. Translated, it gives CASSRDRSSYEQYF.

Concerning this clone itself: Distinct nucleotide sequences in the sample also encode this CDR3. Written as DNA, the CDR3 is TGCAGTGCTCCCCGGGCAGATACGCAGTATTTT. Its translation: CSAPRADTQYF. This chain joins TRBV20-1 and TRBJ2-3; D call uncertain. The CDR3 spans 11 residues. Germline V lookup: CDR1 DFQATT, CDR2 SNEGSKA (reference sequence). The V end lost 5 bases, the J end lost 4 bases, and 7 bases lay between the germline ends.

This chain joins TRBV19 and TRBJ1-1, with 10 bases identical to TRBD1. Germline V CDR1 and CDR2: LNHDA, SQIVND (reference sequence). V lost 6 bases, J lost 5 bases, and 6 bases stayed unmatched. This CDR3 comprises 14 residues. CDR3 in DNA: TGTGCCAGTAGGGAGACAGGGGGCAGTACTGAAGCTTTCTTT. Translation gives CASRETGGSTEAFF.

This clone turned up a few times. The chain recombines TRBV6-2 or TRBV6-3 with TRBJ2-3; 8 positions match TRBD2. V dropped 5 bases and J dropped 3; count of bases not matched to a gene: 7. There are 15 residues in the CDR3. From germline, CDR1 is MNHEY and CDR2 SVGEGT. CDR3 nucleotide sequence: TGTGCCAGCAGTCTACTAGCGGCCGGTACAGATACGCAGTATTTT. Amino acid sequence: CASSLLAAGTDTQYF.

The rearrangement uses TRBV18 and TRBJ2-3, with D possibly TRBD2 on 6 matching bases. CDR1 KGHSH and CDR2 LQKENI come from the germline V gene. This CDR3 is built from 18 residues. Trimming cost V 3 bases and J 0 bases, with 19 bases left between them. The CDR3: CASSPQPPKGRSTDTQYF. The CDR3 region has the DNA TGTGCCAGCTCACCCCAGCCCCCAAAGGGGAGGAGCACAGATACGCAGTATTTT.

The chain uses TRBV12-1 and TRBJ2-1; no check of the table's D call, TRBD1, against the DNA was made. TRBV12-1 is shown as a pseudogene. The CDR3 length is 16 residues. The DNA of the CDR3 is TGTGCCAGCAGCTTTGCCCGGGACAGCTCCTACAATGAGCAGTTCTTC. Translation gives CASSFARDSSYNEQFF.

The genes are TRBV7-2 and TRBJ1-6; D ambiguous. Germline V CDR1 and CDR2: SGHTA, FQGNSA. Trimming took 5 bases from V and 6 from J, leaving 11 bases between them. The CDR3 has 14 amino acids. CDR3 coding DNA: TGTGCCAGCAGCCGGAGGGAGAGTAATTCACCCCTCCACTTT. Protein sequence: CASSRRESNSPLHF. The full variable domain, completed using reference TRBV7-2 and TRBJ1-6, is GAGVSQSPSNKVTEKGKDVELRCDPISGHTALYWYRQSLGQGLEFLIYFQGNSAPDKSGLPSDRFSAERTGGSVSTLTIQRTQQEDSAVYLCASSRRESNSPLHFGNGTRLTVT.

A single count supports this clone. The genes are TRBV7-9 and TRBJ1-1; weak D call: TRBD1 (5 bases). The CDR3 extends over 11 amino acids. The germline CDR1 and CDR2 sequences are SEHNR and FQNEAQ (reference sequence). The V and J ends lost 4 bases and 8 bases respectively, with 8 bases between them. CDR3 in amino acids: CASSSTGEAFF. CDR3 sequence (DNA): TGTGCCAGCAGCTCCACAGGAGAAGCTTTCTTT.

CDR3 sequence (DNA): TGTGCCAGCAGCCAACGGCCGGGGCCCCAGCATTTT. Translated, it gives CASSQRPGPQHF. This rearrangement joins TRBV3-1 (or the pseudogene TRBV3-2) to TRBJ1-5; unclear D gene. Trimming cost V 2 bases and J 9 bases, with 8 bases left between them. Germline CDR1 is LGHDT and CDR2 is YNNKEL (reference sequence). The CDR3 length is 12 residues.